The next 32 T cell receptor beta chains were all read from a single sample in a study of blood T cell repertoires in COVID-19. This table comes from immunoSEQ multiplex PCR, and its TCRdb copy is limited to in-frame clones, with some not included. Of 200,000 to 250,000 clones listed, around 82% are singletons. The sequencing sample was made of PBMCs or T cells enriched from blood (not recorded which). The receptors shown here come from a woman between 45 and 65 years old who had been exposed to COVID-19.

J is TRBJ2-7 and V is TRBV4-3; the D gene is possibly TRBD1 (5 bases). The germline V and J ends were trimmed by 0 bases and 6 bases, with 12 bases remaining between them. The CDR3 runs 14 residues. CDR1 and CDR2 from the germline V gene are LGHNA and YSLEER. CDR3 coding DNA: TGCGCCAGCAGCCAAGATCTTGTACAGGTCGAGCAGTACTTC. Protein: CASSQDLVQVEQYF.

V and J are TRBV30 and TRBJ1-3; 7 nucleotides match TRBD1. The junction had 4 bases not matched to a gene; V was cut back by 3 bases and J by 2 bases. CDR1 is GTSNPN, CDR2 SVGIG, per germline (reference sequence). CDR3 length: 14 residues. Here the CDR3 reads CAWRQTGTGNTIYF. The CDR3 nucleotides are TGTGCCTGGAGACAGACAGGGACTGGAAACACCATATATTTT. The full variable domain, rest sourced from reference TRBV30 and TRBJ1-3, is SQTIHQWPATLVQPVGSPLSLECTVEGTSNPNLYWYRQAAGRGLQLLFYSVGIGQISSEVPQNLSASRPQDRQFILSSKKLLLSDSGFYLCAWRQTGTGNTIYFGEGSWLTVV.

CDR3 sequence: CASSSNRYYGYTF. Written as DNA, the CDR3 is TGTGCCAGCAGTTCTAACAGATACTATGGCTACACCTTC. The rearrangement uses TRBV28 and TRBJ1-2; D unclear. This CDR3 has 13 residues. V shed 4 bases and J shed 3 bases, with 9 bases lying between them. Germline lookup yields CDR1 MDHEN and CDR2 SYDVKM.

This clone was detected once. The genes are TRBV14 and TRBJ2-7, with D unresolved. This CDR3 has 11 residues. V was trimmed by 8 bases and J by 3 bases, leaving 8 bases between them. The germline CDR1 and CDR2 sequences are SGHDN and FVKESK. The CDR3: CASGPYYEQYF. The CDR3 region has the DNA TGTGCCAGCGGGCCATACTACGAGCAGTACTTC.

This clone showed up just a few times. The genes are TRBV29-1 and TRBJ1-2; TRBD1 agrees at 8 bases. CDR1 SQVTM and CDR2 ANQGSEA come from the germline V gene. The V and J ends lost 6 bases and 0 bases, in that order; junction bases with no gene match: 6. The CDR3 runs to 14 residues. The CDR3 region is CSVKTGAANYGYTF. The CDR3 region has the DNA TGCAGCGTCAAGACAGGGGCCGCTAACTATGGCTACACCTTC.

This clone was found a few times. The chain couples TRBV24-1 to TRBJ2-3, with D possibly being TRBD1 (6 bases). Germline-derived CDR1 and CDR2 are KGHDR and SFDVKD. CDR3 size: 14 residues. Trimming removed 8 bases at V and 1 base at J, with 12 bases between. This CDR3 reads CATKGDRGTDTQYF. CDR3 nucleotide sequence: TGTGCCACCAAGGGGGATCGTGGCACAGATACGCAGTATTTT.

The rearrangement joins TRBV5-6 to TRBJ2-1, with D tentatively TRBD1 (6 bases). From germline, CDR1 is SGHDT and CDR2 YYEEEE. The CDR3 runs 14 residues. Between the trimmed V and J ends, which lost 2 bases and 8 bases, there was a span of 14 bases. CDR3 nucleotide sequence: TGTGCCAGCAGCTTACCAGGGGAGCTCGATGAGCAGTTCTTC. Amino acid sequence: CASSLPGELDEQFF.

J is TRBJ1-1 and V is TRBV28, with a possible D match to TRBD1 (5 bases). This CDR3 is built from 13 residues. V was shortened by 3 bases and J by 4 bases, with 9 bases between the two germline ends. The germline CDR1 and CDR2 sequences are MDHEN and SYDVKM. CDR3 DNA sequence: TGTGCCAGCAGTTTTATCAGGGTCACTGAAGCTTTCTTT. It is translated as CASSFIRVTEAFF. The complete variable domain, with remaining parts taken from reference TRBV28 and TRBJ1-1, reads DVKVTQSSRYLVKRTGEKVFLECVQDMDHENMFWYRQDPGLGLRLIYFSYDVKMKEKGDIPEGYSVSREKKERFSLILESASTNQTSMYLCASSFIRVTEAFFGQGTRLTVV.

The chain is built from TRBV5-4 and TRBJ2-5; 7 bases match TRBD1. Germline loops: CDR1 SGHNT, CDR2 YYREEE (reference sequence). V lost 5 bases, J lost 2 bases, and 3 bases stayed unmatched. CDR3 length: 13 residues. CDR3 amino acids: CASRSGQQETQYF. DNA of the CDR3: TGTGCCAGCAGGTCGGGACAGCAAGAGACCCAGTACTTC.

This rearrangement joins TRBV12-3 or TRBV12-4 to TRBJ1-2; D remains unclear. The CDR3 extends over 13 amino acids. V lost 5 bases and J lost 2, with 9 bases in between. CDR3: CASSPTLNYGYTF. The CDR3, as DNA: TGTGCCAGCAGTCCGACATTAAACTATGGCTACACCTTC.

The chain carries TRBV12-3 or TRBV12-4 and TRBJ2-2; D not certain. V was clipped by 5 bases and J by 6 bases, with 7 bases between them. The CDR3 totals 12 residues. CDR3 protein: CASSPGPGELFF. The CDR3, as DNA: TGTGCCAGCAGTCCTGGGCCCGGGGAGCTGTTTTTT.

The CDR3 here is CSVEDLQGNEQYF. For the CDR3, the DNA is TGCAGCGTTGAAGATCTTCAGGGGAACGAGCAGTACTTC. The V gene is TRBV29-1, the J gene TRBJ2-7; D possibly corresponds to TRBD1 (6 bases). This CDR3 spans 13 amino acids. V was shortened by 0 bases and J by 5 bases, with 11 bases between the two germline ends. Germline assignment: CDR1 SQVTM and CDR2 ANQGSEA.

J is TRBJ2-5 and V is TRBV5-8; D might be TRBD2 (5 bases). This CDR3 spans 14 amino acids. The germline V gene encodes CDR1 SGHTS and CDR2 YDEGEE. V lost 0 bases and J lost 1, with 7 bases in between. The CDR3 sequence: CASSLGGFQETQYF. CDR3 nucleotide sequence: TGTGCCAGCAGCTTGGGCGGGTTCCAAGAGACCCAGTACTTC.

The rearrangement uses TRBV7-2 and TRBJ2-3; TRBD2 matches at 8 bases. The V gene end was trimmed by 2 bases and the J gene end by 4 bases; junction bases not matched to a gene: 5. This CDR3 contains 15 residues. Looked up from germline, CDR1 is SGHTA and CDR2 is FQGNSA. The CDR3 coding sequence is TGTGCCAGCAGCTTACAGCGGGGGATTGCAGATACGCAGTATTTT. It translates to CASSLQRGIADTQYF. The variable domain in full, with the rest retrieved from reference TRBV7-2 and TRBJ2-3, is GAGVSQSPSNKVTEKGKDVELRCDPISGHTALYWYRQSLGQGLEFLIYFQGNSAPDKSGLPSDRFSAERTGGSVSTLTIQRTQQEDSAVYLCASSLQRGIADTQYFGPGTRLTVL.

The chain employs TRBV7-2 and TRBJ1-2; D may be TRBD1 (5 bases). Trimming shortened V by 5 bases and J by 4 bases, and 14 bases separated the two germline ends. CDR1 and CDR2 (germline): SGHTA, FQGNSA. The CDR3 covers 14 residues. The CDR3 DNA reads as TGTGCCAGCAGCCCCTTAGACAGTGGCTATGGCTACACCTTC. This sequence encodes CASSPLDSGYGYTF. Full variable domain (outside the CDR3, taken from reference TRBV7-2 and TRBJ1-2): GAGVSQSPSNKVTEKGKDVELRCDPISGHTALYWYRQSLGQGLEFLIYFQGNSAPDKSGLPSDRFSAERTGGSVSTLTIQRTQQEDSAVYLCASSPLDSGYGYTFGSGTRLTVV.

This clone came up once. The chain uses TRBV7-2 and TRBJ1-2, with 7 bases aligning to TRBD1. The length of the CDR3 is 14 residues. V trimming: 5 bases; J trimming: 3 bases; junction bases outside the gene matches: 6. Germline V gene sequence: CDR1 SGHTA, CDR2 FQGNSA. The DNA of the CDR3 is TGTGCCAGCAGCCATGACAGGGCGGACTATGGCTACACCTTC. Translation: CASSHDRADYGYTF.

The chain uses TRBV4-1 and TRBJ2-7; D perhaps matches TRBD1 (6 bases). Germline lookup yields CDR1 MGHRA and CDR2 YSYEKL. With 4 bases removed from V and 3 bases from J, the gap between germline ends came to 13 bases. The CDR3 loop spans 14 amino acids. CDR3 amino acids: CASSREGQYYEQYF. DNA of the CDR3: TGCGCCAGCAGCCGCGAAGGACAGTACTACGAGCAGTACTTC.

The genes are TRBV3-1 (or the pseudogene TRBV3-2) and TRBJ2-5; TRBD2 matches at 14 bases. The CDR3 has 15 residues. The germline gives CDR1 LGHDT, CDR2 YNNKEL (reference sequence). Losses at the gene ends were 2 bases for V and 5 bases for J; bases not matched to a gene: 1. The CDR3 protein is CASSQRTSGGETQYF. The CDR3 DNA is TGTGCCAGCAGCCAACGGACTAGCGGGGGGGAGACCCAGTACTTC.

The gene calls are TRBV20-1 and TRBJ1-1; D possibly corresponds to TRBD1 (5 bases). CDR1 is DFQATT and CDR2 is SNEGSKA in the germline V gene (reference sequence). This CDR3 contains 16 residues. Trimming took off 3 bases at V and 0 bases at J, with 17 bases between the two ends. CDR3 nucleotides: TGCAGTGCTAGTTCCTCACGTACAGGAATGAACACTGAAGCTTTCTTT. This codes for CSASSSRTGMNTEAFF.

There are a few counts of this clone. The chain employs TRBV18 and TRBJ1-1; the D gene is possibly TRBD1 (5 bases). CDR3 size: 15 residues. Trimming stripped 3 bases from V and 0 bases from J, with 11 bases between. Germline-derived CDR1 and CDR2 are KGHSH and LQKENI. CDR3 sequence reads: CASSPPRGMNTEAFF. Written as DNA, the CDR3 is TGTGCCAGCTCACCGCCTAGGGGTATGAACACTGAAGCTTTCTTT.

As concerns this clone: Other nucleotide sequences from this sample produce the same CDR3. The chain has TRBV28 and TRBJ1-6; possibly TRBD1 for D (6 bases). There are 13 residues in the CDR3. Germline CDR1 reads MDHEN; CDR2 reads SYDVKM. Trimming removed 3 bases at V and 8 bases at J, with 8 bases between. Here the CDR3 DNA reads TGTGCCAGCAGTTTCAGGGGTGATTCACCCCTCCACTTT. Translating gives CASSFRGDSPLHF.

The genes are TRBV5-6 and TRBJ2-5; possible D gene TRBD2, 5 bases. Germline V lookup: CDR1 SGHDT, CDR2 YYEEEE. This CDR3 is 11 amino acids long. V gave up 4 bases and J gave up 5 bases, with 6 bases separating them. CDR3 loop: CASSRGETQYF. In DNA, the CDR3 is TGTGCCAGCAGCCGCGGGGAGACCCAGTACTTC. Together with reference TRBV5-6 and TRBJ2-5, the CDR3 gives the full variable domain: DAGVTQSPTHLIKTRGQQVTLRCSPKSGHDTVSWYQQALGQGPQFIFQYYEEEERQRGNFPDRFSGHQFPNYSSELNVNALLLGDSALYLCASSRGETQYFGPGTRLLVL.

This clone has just one count. CDR3 amino acids: CAWIASGAGELFF. CDR3 in DNA: TGTGCCTGGATTGCTAGCGGGGCCGGGGAGCTGTTTTTT. The V gene is TRBV30, the J gene TRBJ2-2; TRBD2 aligns across 9 bases. Germline trimming cut 4 bases from V and 6 bases from J; bases unmatched to any gene: 3. CDR3 size: 13 residues. The germline gives CDR1 GTSNPN, CDR2 SVGIG (reference sequence).

The V gene is TRBV9, the J gene TRBJ2-2; D is ambiguous. This CDR3 has 16 residues. V was cut by 0 bases and J by 4 bases, with 13 bases left in between. Germline loops: CDR1 SGDLS, CDR2 YYNGEE. CDR3: CASSVGLNAITGELFF. CDR3 DNA: TGTGCCAGCAGCGTAGGGCTCAACGCAATCACCGGGGAGCTGTTTTTT.

This chain connects TRBV9 to TRBJ1-4; no reliable D call. The CDR3 has 15 amino acids. Deletions cut 1 base from V and 0 bases from J, with 7 bases between. Germline CDR1 is SGDLS and CDR2 is YYNGEE. CDR3 coding DNA: TGTGCCAGCAGCGTACAGGCAGCAACTAATGAAAAACTGTTTTTT. This translates into CASSVQAATNEKLFF.

This chain connects TRBV25-1 to TRBJ2-7; possibly TRBD1 for D (6 bases). There are 15 residues in the CDR3. Germline CDR1 and CDR2: MGHDK and SYGVNS. Trimming removed 2 bases from V and 3 bases from J, with 14 bases in between. The CDR3 reads CASSEPGHGHYEQYF. The CDR3 nucleotides are TGTGCCAGCAGTGAACCGGGACACGGACACTACGAGCAGTACTTC.

The rearrangement uses TRBV29-1 and TRBJ2-2; D may be TRBD1 (6 bases). There are 13 residues in the CDR3. V was pared by 7 bases and J by 5 bases, with 14 bases between. Germline CDR1 and CDR2: SQVTM and ANQGSEA. The CDR3 nucleotides read TGCAGCGGGGGCGCACAGGGTACCGGGGAGCTGTTTTTT. Translated, it gives CSGGAQGTGELFF.

The J gene is TRBJ1-3, the V gene TRBV6-4; no reliable D call. Looked up from germline, CDR1 is MRHNA and CDR2 is SNTAGT. Trimming shortened V by 8 bases and J by 4 bases, and 12 bases separated the two germline ends. CDR3 length: 13 residues. The CDR3 protein is CASRPGSGNTIYF. In DNA form, the CDR3 reads TGTGCCAGCCGTCCGGGTAGCGGAAACACCATATATTTT.

The CDR3 DNA reads as TGTGCCAGCAGTGAAGCGACGGTGGGGCGAACTGAAGCTTTCTTT. As protein: CASSEATVGRTEAFF. The chain is built from TRBV6-1 and TRBJ1-1, with D possibly being TRBD1 (5 bases). Trimming removed 0 bases at V and 5 bases at J, with 13 bases between. The germline V gene has CDR1 MNHNS and CDR2 SASEGT. The CDR3 sequence is 15 residues long.

This chain connects TRBV4-3 to TRBJ2-1, with 10 bases fitting TRBD1. The CDR3 extends over 15 amino acids. Germline trimming cut 8 bases from V and 6 bases from J; bases unmatched to any gene: 10. Germline loops: CDR1 LGHNA, CDR2 YSLEER. The CDR3, as DNA: TGCGCCAGCGGGGCCGTCGGGACAGGGGCCAATGAGCAGTTCTTC. It translates to CASGAVGTGANEQFF.

The rearrangement links TRBV28 to TRBJ1-1, with 7 bases identical to TRBD1. The CDR3 is made up of 15 amino acids. The germline gives CDR1 MDHEN, CDR2 SYDVKM. With 5 bases clipped from V and 10 bases from J, the junction kept 16 bases outside the gene matches. CDR3 DNA sequence: TGTGCCAGCAGTCATCTAGACAGGGAACGGGTTGGAGCTTTCTTT. This encodes CASSHLDRERVGAFF.

V and J are TRBV18 and TRBJ2-3, with 12 bases aligning to TRBD1. The V gene's germline CDR1 is KGHSH and CDR2 LQKENI. The CDR3 consists of 15 residues. J gave up 4 bases and V 6 bases, and 5 bases lay outside the gene matches. The CDR3 loop reads CASSLGTGGSDTQYF. Here the CDR3 DNA reads TGTGCCAGCTCCCTCGGGACAGGGGGCTCAGATACGCAGTATTTT.